Listed here are 13 T cell receptor beta chains from one sample, sequenced in a study. Each CDR3 protein gets one entry after TCRdb re-called the RT-PCR reads with MiXCR. The profile shows more than 550,000 distinct CDR3 sequences, 14% of them singletons. The sample comprised memory CD4+ T cells from blood. These receptors all stem from a female donor in good health, serving as a healthy control.

The V gene is TRBV20-1, the J gene TRBJ2-1, with 7 positions matching TRBD1. Unmatched junction bases numbered 3, after V lost 2 bases and J lost 2 bases. This CDR3 contains 14 residues. Germline V lookup: CDR1 DFQATT, CDR2 SNEGSKA (reference sequence). In nucleotides, the CDR3 is TGCAGTGCTAGACTGGGACAGACCTACAATGAGCAGTTCTTC. This codes for CSARLGQTYNEQFF.

This chain joins TRBV6-6 and TRBJ1-2, with 10 positions matching TRBD1. With 7 bases clipped from V and 2 bases from J, the junction kept 7 bases outside the gene matches. Germline CDR1 and CDR2: MNHNY and SVGAGI (reference sequence). The length of the CDR3 is 15 residues. This CDR3 reads CASTDMDRGNYGYTF. The CDR3, as DNA: TGTGCCAGCACCGATATGGACAGGGGGAACTATGGCTACACCTTC.

The chain recombines TRBV20-1 with TRBJ2-7; 10 positions agree with TRBD2. The germline gives CDR1 DFQATT, CDR2 SNEGSKA (reference sequence). After removal of 5 bases from V and 6 bases from J, the junction contained 7 bases not matched to a gene. The CDR3 spans 13 residues. Here the CDR3 DNA reads TGCAGTGCTTTAGGGGCTAGCGGGAGCGAGCAGTACTTC. Residues: CSALGASGSEQYF.

This clonotype has ten or more counts. This chain connects TRBV4-3 to TRBJ2-1; 8 nucleotides agree with TRBD2. Germline V gives CDR1 LGHNA, CDR2 YSLEER. The CDR3 extends over 15 amino acids. Trimming removed 1 base from V and 2 bases from J; junction bases left unmatched: 1. CDR3 sequence: CASSQGTSPYNEQFF. CDR3 coding DNA: TGCGCCAGCAGCCAAGGGACTAGCCCCTACAATGAGCAGTTCTTC.

This clonotype was observed a handful of times. The V and J genes are TRBV3-1 and TRBJ2-1; D may be TRBD1 (5 bases). With 6 bases removed from V and 15 bases from J, the gap between germline ends came to 24 bases. Germline V gene sequence: CDR1 LGHDT, CDR2 YNNKEL (reference sequence). This CDR3 region has 14 residues. The CDR3 DNA sequence: TGTGCCAGCAGTCCCCGTGGGGCAGCGTCCTTTTGGTTCTTC. It is translated as CASSPRGAASFWFF.

The chain links TRBV2 to TRBJ2-5; tentative D call: TRBD1 (6 bases). The CDR3 runs to 13 residues. CDR1 and CDR2 (germline): SNHLY, FYNNEI. Trimming removed 6 bases at V and 5 bases at J, with 13 bases between. The chain's CDR3 is CASRTGRGETQYF. The CDR3 nucleotides read TGTGCCAGCAGGACAGGCCGAGGGGAGACCCAGTACTTC.

The chain joins TRBV5-6 to TRBJ1-6; TRBD1 aligns across 8 bases. Germline loops: CDR1 SGHDT, CDR2 YYEEEE. The V and J ends lost 0 bases and 6 bases, in that order; junction bases with no gene match: 5. The CDR3 is 16 amino acids. The CDR3 region has the DNA TGTGCCAGCAGCTTGGAAGGCAGGGGGCGTAATTCACCCCTCCACTTT. Residues: CASSLEGRGRNSPLHF.

This clonotype has only a few counts. The V and J genes are TRBV28 and TRBJ2-7; maybe TRBD1 (6 bases). The CDR3 is 14 residues long. V was trimmed by 1 base and J by 5 bases, leaving 12 bases between them. CDR1 is MDHEN and CDR2 is SYDVKM in the germline V gene. The CDR3 loop reads CASSLSQGTHEQYF. The CDR3 bases are TGTGCCAGCAGTTTATCACAGGGAACCCACGAGCAGTACTTC. Variable domain in full (rest from reference TRBV28 and TRBJ2-7): DVKVTQSSRYLVKRTGEKVFLECVQDMDHENMFWYRQDPGLGLRLIYFSYDVKMKEKGDIPEGYSVSREKKERFSLILESASTNQTSMYLCASSLSQGTHEQYFGPGTRLTVT.

The V gene is TRBV20-1, the J gene TRBJ1-4; 11 positions match TRBD1. V lost 6 bases to trimming and J lost 8 bases; unmatched junction nucleotides: 8. Germline lookup yields CDR1 DFQATT and CDR2 SNEGSKA (reference sequence). CDR3 size: 14 residues. The CDR3 bases are TGCAGTGCCCTTTCCGGGACAGGGGGGGAAAAACTGTTTTTT. Its translation is CSALSGTGGEKLFF.

The chain links TRBV28 to TRBJ2-1; D unresolved. The CDR3 totals 16 residues. V lost 5 bases, J lost 8 bases, and 22 bases lay in between. Germline V gene sequence: CDR1 MDHEN, CDR2 SYDVKM. The CDR3 nucleotides read TGTGCCAGCAGTCGTACCCCCGGGTTCCTTGACGATGAGCAGTTCTTC. Translated, it gives CASSRTPGFLDDEQFF.

This clonotype was seen more than once but under ten times. The V and J genes are TRBV20-1 and TRBJ2-3; D perhaps matches TRBD2 (5 bases). Germline lookup yields CDR1 DFQATT and CDR2 SNEGSKA (reference sequence). This CDR3 comprises 11 residues. Trimming took 6 bases from V and 3 from J, leaving 7 bases between them. The CDR3 is CSAQRTDTQYF. The DNA for the CDR3 is TGCAGTGCCCAGCGGACAGATACGCAGTATTTT.

This clonotype has a handful of counts. The chain carries TRBV5-1 and TRBJ1-1, with D perhaps TRBD1 (5 bases). Germline CDR1 reads SGHRS; CDR2 reads YFSETQ. The CDR3 runs to 13 residues. V was trimmed by 4 bases and J by 5 bases, leaving 12 bases between them. The CDR3 nucleotides read TGCGCCAGCAGCGCCCAGGGAGTTACTGAAGCTTTCTTT. The encoded protein is CASSAQGVTEAFF.

The chain couples TRBV7-2 to TRBJ2-1, with D tentatively TRBD2 (6 bases). V was cut by 0 bases and J by 7 bases, with 13 bases left in between. CDR3 length: 15 amino acids. CDR1 is SGHTA, CDR2 FQGNSA, per germline. CDR3 residues: CASSLAGGTFNEQFF. In nucleotides, the CDR3 is TGTGCCAGCAGCTTAGCAGGAGGGACTTTTAATGAGCAGTTCTTC.